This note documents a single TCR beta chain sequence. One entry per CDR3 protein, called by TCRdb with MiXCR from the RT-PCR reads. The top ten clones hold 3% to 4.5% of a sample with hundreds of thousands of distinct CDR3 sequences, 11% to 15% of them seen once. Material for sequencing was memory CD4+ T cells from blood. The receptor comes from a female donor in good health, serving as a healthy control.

The CDR3 nucleotides read TGTGCCACCAGTGATGAGGGGGCAGAAGAGACCCAGTACTTC. This sequence encodes CATSDEGAEETQYF. V is TRBV24-1 and J is TRBJ2-5, with TRBD1 matching over 7 bases. CDR1 and CDR2 (germline): KGHDR, SFDVKD. The CDR3 contains 14 residues. V shed 3 bases and J 3 bases; nucleotides not matched to a gene: 3.